Listed below are T cell receptor beta chains from one sample, sequenced in a study of Ad26.COV2.S vaccination and SARS-CoV-2 variants. Data came from immunoSEQ multiplex PCR; TCRdb stores just in-frame clones and leaves some out. This table holds roughly 330,000 clones, roughly nine tenths found once. Sequenced here: peripheral blood, sampled in a trial of Ad26.COV2.S vaccine versus placebo. The receptor set was obtained from a person aged 18-60 years who received the Ad26.COV2.S COVID-19 vaccine or a placebo. Both conserved end residues are part of each CDR3. Fields, in order: D gene, J gene, V gene, clone size, CDR3 DNA, CDR3 protein. D genes are given only for firm matches. For some rows the clone size is stated as once, few or many, or as a class when expanded; others skip it.

.,TRBJ2-2,TRBV4-1,once,TGCGCCAGCAGCCAAGCTACAGGGCCCACCGGGGAGCTGTTTTTT,CASSQATGPTGELFF
TRBD1,TRBJ2-1,TRBV18,.,TGTGCCAGCTCACCGCGACAGGGGGCGCGCGATGAGCAGTTCTTC,CASSPRQGARDEQFF
TRBD1,TRBJ1-5,TRBV28,few,TGTGCCAGCAGTTTTAATCAAGGACAGGGGGATCAGCCCCAGCATTTT,CASSFNQGQGDQPQHF
TRBD1,TRBJ1-2,TRBV19,.,TGTGCCAGTAGTCTGCAACCCGGACAGGGAGAGTACACCTTC,CASSLQPGQGEYTF
.,TRBJ1-1,TRBV7-2,.,TGTGCCAGCAGCTCTATCGGCGGCGGGGGCGGTACTGAAGCTTTCTTT,CASSSIGGGGGTEAFF
.,TRBJ1-5,TRBV7-2,.,TGTGCCAGCAGCTTAGACCCGGGATGGCAGCCCCAGCATTTT,CASSLDPGWQPQHF
TRBD1,TRBJ2-4,TRBV7-6,.,TGTGCCAGCAGCTATAACCCAGGGACAGGGGATGAAAACATTCAGTACTTC,CASSYNPGTGDENIQYF
.,TRBJ1-2,TRBV5-1,.,TGCGCCAGCAGCTTGGGGAGGACAGAAGGATATGGCTACACCTTC,CASSLGRTEGYGYTF
.,TRBJ2-2,TRBV21-1,.,TGTGCCAGCAGGTCTCGGGAGGGCCCTATCGACGGGGAGCTGTTTTTT,CASRSREGPIDGELFF
.,TRBJ1-2,TRBV9,.,TGTGCCAGCAGTAGGGGCTATGGCTACACCTTC,CASSRGYGYTF
.,TRBJ2-1,TRBV2,.,TGTGCCAGCAGTAAAGTACGGGGCTCCTACAATGAGCAGTTCTTC,CASSKVRGSYNEQFF
.,TRBJ2-7,TRBV29-1,.,TGCAGCGTTGAAGAAGACAGGAACGAGCAGTACTTC,CSVEEDRNEQYF
TRBD2,TRBJ2-1,TRBV19,.,TGTGCCAGTAGTTCTCTAGCGGGAGTATACAATGAGCAGTTCTTC,CASSSLAGVYNEQFF
.,TRBJ1-2,TRBV19,.,TGTGCCAGTAGTCCCACTGTAGGGGGCTACACCTTC,CASSPTVGGYTF
TRBD1,TRBJ1-2,TRBV9,.,TGTGCCAGCAGCGGGGTACGACAGGGTTATGGCTACACCTTC,CASSGVRQGYGYTF
TRBD2,TRBJ2-1,TRBV2,.,TGTGCCAGCAGGGGTCCAGCGGGAAGATCCTACAATGAGCAGTTCTTC,CASRGPAGRSYNEQFF
TRBD1,TRBJ1-1,TRBV2,.,TGTGCCAGCAGGACAGGGGGCGCGGACACTGAAGCTTTCTTT,CASRTGGADTEAFF
TRBD2,TRBJ2-3,TRBV4-1,.,TGCGCCAGCAGCCAATCCCGGGGAGGGCGACCAGATACGCAGTATTTT,CASSQSRGGRPDTQYF
.,TRBJ1-6,TRBV24-1,few,TGTGCCACCAGTGATTTGACCGGGACCTCACCCCTCCACTTT,CATSDLTGTSPLHF
.,TRBJ2-2,TRBV14,once,TGTGCCAGCAGCCAAGCTACCACTTCAACCGGGGAGCTGTTTTTT,CASSQATTSTGELFF
TRBD1,TRBJ2-1,TRBV3-1/TRBV3-2,.,TGTGCCAGCAGCCAGGTGGGACAGGGGTTTGACGATGAGCAGTTCTTC,CASSQVGQGFDDEQFF
.,TRBJ2-1,TRBV24-1,.,TGTGCCACCAGTGATACAGGTTCCTCCTACAATGAGCAGTTCTTC,CATSDTGSSYNEQFF
.,TRBJ2-2,TRBV7-2,.,TGTGCCAGCAGCCCCGGACCGTACACCGGGGAGCTGTTTTTT,CASSPGPYTGELFF
TRBD1,TRBJ2-5,TRBV5-1,.,TGCGCCAGCAGCTTTTCCTCGGGACAGAGGATCCAAGAGACCCAGTACTTC,CASSFSSGQRIQETQYF
TRBD1,TRBJ1-1,TRBV10-2,.,TGCGCCAGCAAAACAAACAGGGGTTCAAACACTGAAGCTTTCTTT,CASKTNRGSNTEAFF
TRBD1,TRBJ1-4,TRBV27,.,TGTGCCAGCCGATCCGGGACAGGGGGCGAAAAACTGTTTTTT,CASRSGTGGEKLFF
.,TRBJ1-1,TRBV6-4,.,TGTGCCAGCAGGGTGTTTGGGTCGAACACTGAAGCTTTCTTT,CASRVFGSNTEAFF
.,TRBJ2-2,TRBV7-6,once,TGTGCCAGCAGCTTAGGGGGATCGGGCGGGGAGCTGTTTTTT,CASSLGGSGGELFF
.,TRBJ2-7,TRBV2,.,TGTGCCAGCCTCGAGGGGGGGGCTCCCTACGAGCAGTACTTC,CASLEGGAPYEQYF
TRBD1,TRBJ1-2,TRBV28,.,TGTGCCAGCACTTTGCCGGGACAGCCGCCCTATGGCTACACCTTC,CASTLPGQPPYGYTF
.,TRBJ1-6,TRBV11-2,.,TGTGCCAGCAGCTCCTTCCGTCTCAAATTGAATTCACCCCTCCACTTT,CASSSFRLKLNSPLHF
.,TRBJ1-1,TRBV25-1,.,TGTGCCAGCAGTGATAGACAAGAACGAGCTTTCTTT,CASSDRQERAFF
.,TRBJ2-2,TRBV5-6,.,TGTGCCAGCAGCTTCTCCGCGGCGGCGGAGGAGCTGTTTTTT,CASSFSAAAEELFF
.,TRBJ1-6,TRBV14,.,TGTGCCAGCAGCCAAGATAATTCACCCCTCCACTTT,CASSQDNSPLHF
.,TRBJ2-5,TRBV7-2,.,TGTGCCAGCAGCTTAGGTGGGGTCCAAGAGACCCAGTACTTC,CASSLGGVQETQYF
.,TRBJ1-2,TRBV4-3,.,TGCGCCAGCAGCCAAGAAACATGGGAAAACAAATATGGGTACTATGGCTACACCTTC,CASSQETWENKYGYYGYTF
.,TRBJ2-5,TRBV13,.,TGTGCCAGCAGCTTAGGCGGGGTTCGGGAGACCCAGTACTTC,CASSLGGVRETQYF
.,TRBJ1-1,TRBV14,.,TGTGCCAGCAGCCAAAAGACAGGAGACACTGAAGCTTTCTTT,CASSQKTGDTEAFF
TRBD1,TRBJ2-7,TRBV5-1,few,TGCGCCAGCAGCTCTTTTTGGGGACAGGGGGACATTTCGACCTCCTACGAGCAGTACTTC,CASSSFWGQGDISTSYEQYF
.,TRBJ2-3,TRBV7-8,.,TGTGCCAGCAGATCAGGGGTGATACAAAGCACAGATACGCAGTATTTT,CASRSGVIQSTDTQYF
.,TRBJ1-2,TRBV25-1,once,TGTGCCAGCAGTGGCCGCGGCGGCTTAGGCTACACCTTC,CASSGRGGLGYTF
.,TRBJ2-1,TRBV7-9,.,TGTGCCAGCAGCCCCAGACAGGTCCTGCAGTACAATGAGCAGTTCTTC,CASSPRQVLQYNEQFF
.,TRBJ2-2,TRBV29-1,.,TGCAGCGCCTCAGGGGTGGAGGGGCCGAACACCGGGGAGCTGTTTTTT,CSASGVEGPNTGELFF
.,TRBJ1-4,TRBV7-9,once,TGTGCCAGCAGCTGGACAGACGCAAAACTGTTTTTT,CASSWTDAKLFF
TRBD1,TRBJ2-7,TRBV3-1/TRBV3-2,.,TGTGCCAGCAGCACCAGGGGGTTCTCCTACGAGCAGTACTTC,CASSTRGFSYEQYF
TRBD1,TRBJ2-2,TRBV6-5,.,TGTGCCAGCAGGAGGGGGCAGGTCGGGGAGCTGTTTTTT,CASRRGQVGELFF
.,TRBJ1-1,TRBV11-3,.,TGTGCCAGCCGCGATACCCTAGACGGCTGGAACACTGAAGCTTTCTTT,CASRDTLDGWNTEAFF
.,TRBJ2-3,TRBV13,.,TGTGCCAGCAGCTCCTCTAGAGAAGGCACAGATACGCAGTATTTT,CASSSSREGTDTQYF
.,TRBJ1-2,TRBV12-3/TRBV12-4,.,TGTGCCAGCAGTTTAACGGGGAACTATGGCTACACCTTC,CASSLTGNYGYTF
.,TRBJ1-2,TRBV19,.,TGTGCCAGTAGTATTTATGTGGCGGGTGGGAACTATGGCTACACCTTC,CASSIYVAGGNYGYTF
.,TRBJ1-1,TRBV18,.,TGTGCCAGCTGGGAAGGTCTGAACACTGAAGCTTTCTTT,CASWEGLNTEAFF
.,TRBJ1-4,TRBV27,.,TGTGCCAGCAGTAACACGATGGGGTGGGCTGAAAAACTGTTTTTT,CASSNTMGWAEKLFF
TRBD2,TRBJ2-1,TRBV5-4,once,TGTGCCAGCAGCTTGGGGCGTTTTAGCGGGGTCGGGTACAATGAGCAGTTCTTC,CASSLGRFSGVGYNEQFF
TRBD1,TRBJ1-3,TRBV9,once,TGTGCCAGCAGCGAAACAGGGGCTGGAAACACCATATATTTT,CASSETGAGNTIYF